This T cell receptor beta chain was retrieved from a study of blood T cell repertoires in COVID-19. Study-wide context: There were acute and convalescent COVID-19 samples, and they came from the United States, Italy and Spain.

The method was immunoSEQ multiplex PCR; TCRdb's version includes in-frame clones alone and lacks a portion of them. The table lists 88,000 or so clones, about four fifths of them singletons, with roughly 10% in the top ten. Germline CDR1 reads MDHEN; CDR2 reads SYDVKM. The CDR3 runs 13 residues. The V gene lost 7 bases and the J gene lost 5 bases, with 12 bases spanning the gap. This clonotype was sampled from a human donor in a cohort sampled during active COVID-19. This chain connects TRBV28 to TRBJ1-5; D call uncertain. The sequencing sample was made of peripheral blood. Written as DNA, the CDR3 is TGTGCCAGCAACGGGCAGGACTATCAGCCCCAGCATTTT. Its protein product is CASNGQDYQPQHF.